This TCR beta chain is from a study of blood T cells in healthy people across ages. With a J-beta primer mix and a sample-barcoded 5' primer, a second PCR ran about 7 to 12 cycles. Via MiXCR, TCRdb re-called the 5' RACE reads, giving one row per CDR3 protein. The sample comprises about 1.6 million distinct CDR3 sequences, about 35% of which are singletons, and around 11% rests with the top ten. CDR1 MNHNS and CDR2 SASEGT come from the germline V gene. The V gene end was trimmed by 0 bases and the J gene end by 8 bases; junction bases not matched to a gene: 7. The length of the CDR3 is 15 residues. V usage is TRBV6-1 and J usage is TRBJ2-1, with 7 bases aligning to TRBD1. The source material was blood. The receptor's source is a woman aged 25 to 39 in good health. The CDR3 DNA is TGTGCCAGCAGTGAAGCGCTTGGACAGGCCGATGAGCAGTTCTTC. Amino acid sequence: CASSEALGQADEQFF.